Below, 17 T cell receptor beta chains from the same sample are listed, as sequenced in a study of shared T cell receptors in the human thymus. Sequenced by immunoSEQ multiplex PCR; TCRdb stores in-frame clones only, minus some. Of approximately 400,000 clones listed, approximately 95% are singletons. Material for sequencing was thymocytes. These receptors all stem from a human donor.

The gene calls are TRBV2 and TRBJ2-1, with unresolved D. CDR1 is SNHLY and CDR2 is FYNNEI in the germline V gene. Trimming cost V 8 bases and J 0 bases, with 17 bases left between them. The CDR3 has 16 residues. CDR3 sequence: CASGSSSWSSYNEQFF. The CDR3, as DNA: TGTGCCAGCGGAAGTTCAAGCTGGAGCTCCTACAATGAGCAGTTCTTC.

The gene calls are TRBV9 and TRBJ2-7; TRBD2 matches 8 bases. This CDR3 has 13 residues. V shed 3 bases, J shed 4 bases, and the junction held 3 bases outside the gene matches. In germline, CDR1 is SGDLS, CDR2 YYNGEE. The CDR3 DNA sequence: TGTGCCAGCAGCGCCGGACTAGCATACGAGCAGTACTTC. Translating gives CASSAGLAYEQYF.

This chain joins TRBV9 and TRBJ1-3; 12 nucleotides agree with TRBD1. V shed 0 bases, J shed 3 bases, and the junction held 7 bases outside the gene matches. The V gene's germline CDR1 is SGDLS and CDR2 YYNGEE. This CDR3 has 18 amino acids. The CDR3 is CASSVAPGQGAFGNTIYF. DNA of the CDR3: TGTGCCAGCAGCGTAGCTCCGGGACAGGGGGCATTTGGAAACACCATATATTTT.

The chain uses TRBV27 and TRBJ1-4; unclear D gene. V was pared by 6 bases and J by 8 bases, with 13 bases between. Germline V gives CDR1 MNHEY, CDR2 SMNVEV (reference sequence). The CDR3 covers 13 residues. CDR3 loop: CASRNLGGEKLFF. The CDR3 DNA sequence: TGTGCCAGCAGGAACCTCGGCGGAGAAAAACTGTTTTTT.

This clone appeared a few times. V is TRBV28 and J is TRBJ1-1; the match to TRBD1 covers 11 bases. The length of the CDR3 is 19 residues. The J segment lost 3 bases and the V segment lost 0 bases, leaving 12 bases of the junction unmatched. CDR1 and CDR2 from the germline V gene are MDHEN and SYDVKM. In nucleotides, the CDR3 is TGTGCCAGCAGTTTATGGGGTGTCCCGGGACAGGGGGAAGACACTGAAGCTTTCTTT. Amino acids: CASSLWGVPGQGEDTEAFF.

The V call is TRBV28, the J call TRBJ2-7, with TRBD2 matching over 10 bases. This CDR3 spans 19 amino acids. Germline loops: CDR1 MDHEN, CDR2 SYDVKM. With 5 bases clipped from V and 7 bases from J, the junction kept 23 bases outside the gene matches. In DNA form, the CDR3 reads TGTGCCAGCAGTCCACCCGCCTATCCACCTGTCGGACTAGCGGAAGAGCAGTACTTC. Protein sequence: CASSPPAYPPVGLAEEQYF.

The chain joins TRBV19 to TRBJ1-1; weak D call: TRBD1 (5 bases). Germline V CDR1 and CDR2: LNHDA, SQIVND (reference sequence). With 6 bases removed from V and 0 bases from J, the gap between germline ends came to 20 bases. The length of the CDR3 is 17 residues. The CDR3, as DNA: TGTGCCAGTAGCTCAGGGTGGAGGGGAAGGCTGAACACTGAAGCTTTCTTT. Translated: CASSSGWRGRLNTEAFF.

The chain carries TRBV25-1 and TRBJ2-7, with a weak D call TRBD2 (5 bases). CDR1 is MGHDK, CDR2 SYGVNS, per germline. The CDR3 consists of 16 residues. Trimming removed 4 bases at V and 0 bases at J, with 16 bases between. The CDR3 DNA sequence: TGTGCCAGCAGTGCCTACGGCGGTGGGAGCTCCTACGAGCAGTACTTC. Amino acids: CASSAYGGGSSYEQYF.

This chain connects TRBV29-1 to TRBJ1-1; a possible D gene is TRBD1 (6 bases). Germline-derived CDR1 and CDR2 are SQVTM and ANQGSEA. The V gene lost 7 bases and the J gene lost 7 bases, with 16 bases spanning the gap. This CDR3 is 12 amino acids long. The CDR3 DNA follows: TGCAGCGCCCGACCGGGAGGGGGTGAAGCTTTCTTT. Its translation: CSARPGGGEAFF.

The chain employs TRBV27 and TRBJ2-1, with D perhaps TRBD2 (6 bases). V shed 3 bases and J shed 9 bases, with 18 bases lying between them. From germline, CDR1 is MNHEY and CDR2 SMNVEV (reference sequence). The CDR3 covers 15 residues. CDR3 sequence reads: CASSLGLFQGPEQFF. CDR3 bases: TGTGCCAGCAGTTTGGGACTTTTTCAGGGTCCTGAGCAGTTCTTC.

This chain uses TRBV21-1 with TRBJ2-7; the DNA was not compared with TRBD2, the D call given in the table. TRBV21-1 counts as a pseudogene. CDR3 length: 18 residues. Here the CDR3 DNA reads TGTGCCAGCAGCAAAGCGTTGGGACTAGCGGGAGGGCCCCACGAGCAGTACTTC. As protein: CASSKALGLAGGPHEQYF.

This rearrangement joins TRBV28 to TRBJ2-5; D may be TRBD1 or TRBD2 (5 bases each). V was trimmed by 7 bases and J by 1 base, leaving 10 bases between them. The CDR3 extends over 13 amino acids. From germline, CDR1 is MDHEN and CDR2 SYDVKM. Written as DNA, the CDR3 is TGTGCCAGCATAAGGGGAGTCCAAGAGACCCAGTACTTC. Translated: CASIRGVQETQYF.

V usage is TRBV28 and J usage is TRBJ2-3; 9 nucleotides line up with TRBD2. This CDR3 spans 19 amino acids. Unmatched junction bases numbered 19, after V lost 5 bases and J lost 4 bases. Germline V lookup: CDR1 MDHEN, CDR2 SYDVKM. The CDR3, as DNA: TGTGCCAGCAGTCTCTTTGGGATGGCGGGAGGGCCTAACGCAGATACGCAGTATTTT. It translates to CASSLFGMAGGPNADTQYF.

CDR3 nucleotides: TGTGCCAGCAGTACTATGGGACAGCCGAACACTGAAGCTTTCTTT. This encodes CASSTMGQPNTEAFF. V usage is TRBV2 and J usage is TRBJ1-1, with 7 bases matching TRBD1. This CDR3 spans 15 amino acids. Germline CDR1 reads SNHLY; CDR2 reads FYNNEI. J was trimmed by 1 base and V by 5 bases; bases with no gene match: 7.

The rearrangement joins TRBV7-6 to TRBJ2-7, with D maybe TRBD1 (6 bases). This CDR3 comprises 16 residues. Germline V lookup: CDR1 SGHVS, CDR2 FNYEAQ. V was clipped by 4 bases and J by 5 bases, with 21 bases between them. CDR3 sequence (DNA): TGTGCCAGCAGCTCTGGGATCGGCAGGGGAACGGACGAGCAGTACTTC. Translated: CASSSGIGRGTDEQYF.

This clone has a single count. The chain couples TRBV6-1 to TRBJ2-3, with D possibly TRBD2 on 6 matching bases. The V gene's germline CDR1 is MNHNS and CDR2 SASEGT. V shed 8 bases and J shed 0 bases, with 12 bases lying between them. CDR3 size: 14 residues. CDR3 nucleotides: TGTGCCAGCGGAAATAGCGGTAGCACAGATACGCAGTATTTT. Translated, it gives CASGNSGSTDTQYF.

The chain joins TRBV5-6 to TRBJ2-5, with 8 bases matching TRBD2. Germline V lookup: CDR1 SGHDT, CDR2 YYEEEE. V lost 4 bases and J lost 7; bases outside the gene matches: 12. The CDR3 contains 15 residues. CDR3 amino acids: CASSPSGGREVTQYF. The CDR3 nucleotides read TGTGCCAGCAGCCCTTCGGGGGGGCGGGAAGTGACCCAGTACTTC.